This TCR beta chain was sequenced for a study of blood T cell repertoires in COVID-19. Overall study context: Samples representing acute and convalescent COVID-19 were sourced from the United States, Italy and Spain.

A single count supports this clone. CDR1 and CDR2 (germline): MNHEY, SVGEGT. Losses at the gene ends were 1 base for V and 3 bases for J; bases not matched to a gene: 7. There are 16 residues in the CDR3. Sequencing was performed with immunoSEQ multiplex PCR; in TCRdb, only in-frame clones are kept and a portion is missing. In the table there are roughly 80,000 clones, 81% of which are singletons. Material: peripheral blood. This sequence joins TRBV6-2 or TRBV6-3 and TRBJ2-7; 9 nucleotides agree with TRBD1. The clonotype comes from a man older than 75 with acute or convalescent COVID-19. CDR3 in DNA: TGTGCCAGCAGTTACTTTAACTCGGGACAGGGCTACGAGCAGTACTTC. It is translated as CASSYFNSGQGYEQYF.